Listed here are 6 T cell receptor beta chains from one sample, sequenced in a study of Ad26.COV2.S vaccination and SARS-CoV-2 variants. Sequencing was performed with immunoSEQ multiplex PCR; in TCRdb, only in-frame clones are kept and a portion is missing. The table shows roughly 300,000 clones, with about 87% occurring only once. Sample treatment: some 19 received Ad26.COV2.S at low or high dose, single or two shots; about 5 received placebo; per-sample allocation not given. After the first vaccine or placebo injection, samples were drawn on day 63. Material: peripheral blood, obtained in a trial of Ad26.COV2.S vaccine versus placebo. These receptors came from a person between 18 and 65 years old who received the Ad26.COV2.S COVID-19 vaccine or a placebo.

The rearrangement uses TRBV14 and TRBJ1-4; D remains unclear. The CDR3 loop spans 16 amino acids. V dropped 0 bases and J dropped 2 bases, with 10 bases sitting between them. Germline V gene data show CDR1 as SGHDN and CDR2 as FVKESK. The CDR3 region is CASSQDRAVTNEKLFF. The CDR3 DNA reads TGTGCCAGCAGCCAAGATAGAGCGGTGACTAATGAAAAACTGTTTTTT.

The rearrangement links TRBV3-1 (or the pseudogene TRBV3-2) to TRBJ2-6; maybe TRBD1 (5 bases). This CDR3 is built from 19 residues. Trimming shortened V by 0 bases and J by 0 bases, and 15 bases separated the two germline ends. Germline V gene sequence: CDR1 LGHDT, CDR2 YNNKEL (reference sequence). Here the CDR3 DNA reads TGTGCCAGCAGCCAAGACATTAGGCAGGGTGACTCTGGGGCCAACGTCCTGACTTTC. Its protein product is CASSQDIRQGDSGANVLTF.

V gene TRBV27 combines with J gene TRBJ2-5, with 9 bases that match TRBD1. V trimming: 6 bases; J trimming: 4 bases; junction bases outside the gene matches: 6. Germline V CDR1 and CDR2: MNHEY, SMNVEV (reference sequence). The CDR3 loop spans 14 amino acids. For the CDR3, the DNA is TGTGCCAGCAGCCTGACAGGGGGTGGAGAGACCCAGTACTTC. As protein: CASSLTGGGETQYF.

The chain joins TRBV11-2 to TRBJ1-2, with TRBD1 matching 8 bases. The CDR3 extends over 15 amino acids. Germline V gene data show CDR1 as SGHAT and CDR2 as FQNNGV. V was clipped by 3 bases and J by 6 bases; unmatched bases: 9. CDR3 sequence (DNA): TGTGCCAGCAGCTTTTTCGGCGGACAGGGAGATGGCTACACCTTC. It encodes CASSFFGGQGDGYTF.

J is TRBJ2-2 and V is TRBV28, with 10 bases aligning to TRBD2. Germline trimming cut 2 bases from V and 5 bases from J; bases unmatched to any gene: 8. The CDR3 has 17 amino acids. From germline, CDR1 is MDHEN and CDR2 SYDVKM. In DNA, the CDR3 is TGTGCCAGCAGTTTAGGACTAGCGGACCTTGGGACCGGGGAGCTGTTTTTT. Its protein is CASSLGLADLGTGELFF.

This clone turned up a few times. This chain uses TRBV4-1 with TRBJ2-2; D not certain. This CDR3 spans 13 amino acids. Per the germline V gene, CDR1 is MGHRA and CDR2 is YSYEKL. The V gene lost 8 bases and the J gene lost 5 bases, with 12 bases spanning the gap. The DNA of the CDR3 is TGCGCCAGCCGAGTGGGGTTGACCGGGGAGCTGTTTTTT. Protein: CASRVGLTGELFF.